These 8 T cell receptor beta chains share one sample of origin, sequenced in a study of shared clonotypes between healthy human individuals. Profiled with immunoSEQ multiplex PCR; TCRdb holds only in-frame clones, not every one. This table has some 2.3 million clones, approximately 93% appearing once. Sequencing used naive CD4+ T cells from PBMCs. Subset specified: CD45RA+ positively selected. The source is a man between 18 and 35 years old in good health. Some clones in this sample may be carry-over from other donors' samples.

The chain employs TRBV6-1 and TRBJ2-7; perhaps D is TRBD1 or TRBD2 (5 bases each). V was shortened by 2 bases and J by 6 bases, with 11 bases between the two germline ends. The CDR3 loop spans 13 amino acids. The germline V gene has CDR1 MNHNS and CDR2 SASEGT. Written as DNA, the CDR3 is TGTGCCAGCAGTGAATTGGGGGATACCGAGCAGTACTTC. This encodes CASSELGDTEQYF.

This rearrangement joins TRBV28 to TRBJ2-7; 8 bases are shared with TRBD1. The CDR3 has 15 residues. Germline lookup yields CDR1 MDHEN and CDR2 SYDVKM. With V trimmed by 5 bases and J by 4 bases, 10 bases remained unmatched. The CDR3 DNA sequence: TGTGCCAGCAGTACAATAACAGGGGGATGGTACGAGCAGTACTTC. Protein: CASSTITGGWYEQYF.

Comment on this clone: This sample also contains other DNA sequences that code for the same CDR3. This rearrangement joins TRBV18 to TRBJ1-1; D uncertain. The germline V gene has CDR1 KGHSH and CDR2 LQKENI. The V gene lost 3 bases and the J gene lost 5 bases, with 7 bases spanning the gap. This CDR3 has 12 amino acids. CDR3 in amino acids: CASSPRPTEAFF. The DNA for the CDR3 is TGTGCCAGCTCACCCAGGCCGACTGAAGCTTTCTTT.

The J gene is TRBJ1-3, the V gene TRBV10-2; D may be TRBD1 (5 bases). Trimming cost V 3 bases and J 0 bases, with 15 bases left between them. CDR1 is WSHSY, CDR2 SAAADI, per germline. The CDR3 sequence is 17 residues long. The DNA of the CDR3 is TGCGCCAGCAGTGATACCCCAGTTGACAGCTCTGGAAACACCATATATTTT. The encoded protein is CASSDTPVDSSGNTIYF.

The chain employs TRBV5-6 and TRBJ2-1, with D perhaps TRBD2 (5 bases). Germline lookup yields CDR1 SGHDT and CDR2 YYEEEE. The CDR3 sequence is 14 residues long. V was cut by 2 bases and J by 4 bases, with 10 bases left in between. In nucleotides, the CDR3 is TGTGCCAGCAGCTTCGGTCTAGCTTACAATGAGCAGTTCTTC. It yields the protein CASSFGLAYNEQFF.

V usage is TRBV6-6 and J usage is TRBJ1-3, with a tentative D call TRBD1 (6 bases). The length of the CDR3 is 13 residues. The germline V gene has CDR1 MNHNY and CDR2 SVGAGI (reference sequence). The germline V and J ends were trimmed by 4 bases and 5 bases, with 9 bases remaining between them. The CDR3 sequence: CASSLQGRNTIYF. For the CDR3, the DNA is TGTGCCAGCAGTTTACAGGGAAGAAACACCATATATTTT.

The rearrangement links TRBV6-1 to TRBJ1-1; 9 bases fit TRBD1. Trimming took 0 bases from V and 5 from J; bases not matched to a gene: 4. Germline CDR1 MNHNS, CDR2 SASEGT. This CDR3 has 15 amino acids. CDR3 nucleotides: TGTGCCAGCAGTGAAGCTGGACAGGGGAGAACTGAAGCTTTCTTT. This gives the protein CASSEAGQGRTEAFF.

This CDR3 is CASSEVRGDTQYF. Written as DNA, the CDR3 is TGTGCCAGCAGTGAAGTAAGGGGAGATACGCAGTATTTT. V and J are TRBV6-1 and TRBJ2-3; D may be TRBD1 (5 bases). Germline V gene lookup returns CDR1 MNHNS and CDR2 SASEGT. The CDR3 totals 13 residues. The germline V and J ends were trimmed by 1 base and 5 bases, with 7 bases remaining between them.